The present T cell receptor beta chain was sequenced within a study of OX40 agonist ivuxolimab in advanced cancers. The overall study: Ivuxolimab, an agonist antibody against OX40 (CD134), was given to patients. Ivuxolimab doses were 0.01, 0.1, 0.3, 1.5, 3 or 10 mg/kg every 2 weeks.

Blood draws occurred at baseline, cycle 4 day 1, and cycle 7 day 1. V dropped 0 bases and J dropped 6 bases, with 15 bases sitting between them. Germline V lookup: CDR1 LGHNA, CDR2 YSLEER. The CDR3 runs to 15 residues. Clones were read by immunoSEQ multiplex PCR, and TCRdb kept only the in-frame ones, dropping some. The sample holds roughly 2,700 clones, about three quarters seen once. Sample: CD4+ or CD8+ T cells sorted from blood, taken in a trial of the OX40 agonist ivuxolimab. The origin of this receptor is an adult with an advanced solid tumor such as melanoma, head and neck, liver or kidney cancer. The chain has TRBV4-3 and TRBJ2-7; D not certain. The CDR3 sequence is CASSQDVREGREQYF. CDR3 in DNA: TGCGCCAGCAGCCAAGATGTTAGGGAAGGGCGCGAGCAGTACTTC.